This TCR beta chain was captured in a study of blood T cell repertoires in COVID-19. This clone occurred a few times. Assay: immunoSEQ multiplex PCR; the TCRdb copy retains only in-frame clones and omits some. The sample contains approximately 93,000 clones, around 72% of which appear only once. Trimming cost V 3 bases and J 5 bases, with 10 bases left between them. Germline CDR1 and CDR2: LNHDA and SQIVND (reference sequence). The CDR3 totals 13 residues. The rearrangement uses TRBV19 and TRBJ2-5; D perhaps matches TRBD2 (5 bases). This receptor was identified in a woman older than 75 with acute or convalescent COVID-19. Material for sequencing was peripheral blood. The CDR3 loop is CASSMLASETQYF. The CDR3 nucleotides read TGTGCCAGTAGTATGCTAGCTTCGGAGACCCAGTACTTC.